This T cell receptor (beta chain) emerged from a study of T cells after somatic rescue of genetic block. The germline V gene has CDR1 LNHDA and CDR2 SQIVND (reference sequence). Trimming removed 6 bases from V and 6 bases from J; junction bases left unmatched: 13. The CDR3 has 15 amino acids. Repertoires were generated with immunoSEQ multiplex PCR, while TCRdb's copy carries only in-frame clones and drops some. The table lists tens of thousands of clones, just under 95% of them singletons, with approximately 2.9% in the top ten. The V and J genes are TRBV19 and TRBJ1-1; 7 nucleotides agree with TRBD1. The receptor was derived from a man in his forties. The sequenced sample was peripheral blood mononuclear cells (PBMCs). In nucleotides, the CDR3 is TGTGCCAGTAGAAGGGGGCAGGGGCCAATGGCTGAAGCTTTCTTT. Its protein product is CASRRGQGPMAEAFF. Drawing the rest from reference TRBV19 and TRBJ1-1, the complete variable domain is DGGITQSPKYLFRKEGQNVTLSCEQNLNHDAMYWYRQDPGQGLRLIYYSQIVNDFQKGDIAEGYSVSREKKESFPLTVTSAQKNPTAFYLCASRRGQGPMAEAFFGQGTRLTVV.